This TCR beta chain was profiled in a study of early T cells in non-severe SARS-CoV-2 infection (dated by TCRdb to about 2021). With respect to the entire study: Because TCR sequencing relied on bulk RNA taken from unsorted whole blood, pairing of alpha and beta chains was not possible.

The germline ends are 18 bases apart after V is trimmed by 10 bases and J by 6 bases. The germline V gene gives CDR1 as MNHEY and CDR2 as SVGEGT. The CDR3 has 13 amino acids, counting the end cysteine and phenylalanine. CDR3 DNA only is kept here, 39 bases in frame from base 1. This clonotype was seen at least ten times. Which antigen it targets is not known. Nothing much larger sits one base from this clone, and base qualities are not available. Beyond this particular receptor, the publication reports: VDJdb matching was skewed toward anti-spike CD8 responses and likely underestimated virus-specific expansions by missing private and CD4 specificities.

Libraries were constructed by 5' RACE. TCRdb names NextSeq 500 as the instrument used. Unique molecular identifiers were attached to individual cDNA molecules in the TCR library protocol so that sequencing error and PCR bias could be corrected. Both TCR alpha and beta chains were sequenced, and tight co-correlation was observed between alpha and beta sequence abundances in each sample. The original methods were these. Decombinator V4 was used to annotate the V gene, J gene and CDR3 of the TCR sequences. TCRs were defined as expanded if a significant change between any two time points was detected under a Poisson model with p below 0.0001. TCR abundances were normalised to the total number of TCRs sequenced per sample and expressed as counts per million. TRAV1-2 paired with TRAJ12, TRAJ20 or TRAJ33 defined MAIT TCRs, while TRAV10 paired with TRAJ18 defined iNKT TCRs. VDJdb, accessed on 1 November 2021, was searched for TCRs annotated for CMV, EBV and SARS-CoV-2, and TCRs annotated for more than one antigen were excluded. TCRdb reanalyzed the raw reads on its own, using fastp at Q25 for trimming and MiXCR for clone calling, and kept in-frame beta chains. One record per CDR3 amino acid sequence lists the most common genes and DNA. For this entry, the V and J calls and clone size follow TCRdb and not the study's own pipeline. This sample has 65,000 to 85,000 distinct CDR3 sequences in its table, and over 10% of those were observed once. Over 4% of the sample goes to the ten largest clones.

The study was a case-control design nested within a healthcare worker cohort in London, UK, with weekly nasopharyngeal swab PCR tests and blood sampling. Healthcare workers were recruited during the week of the UK lockdown, between 23 and 31 March 2020, and followed weekly for up to about 15 weeks. The sequence is built from TRBV6-2 or TRBV6-3 and TRBJ1-1; the best D guess is TRBD1, with 5 bases matching. The origin of this receptor is an adult who was a healthcare worker with PCR-confirmed SARS-CoV-2 infection or an uninfected control (not recorded which). The sequenced sample consisted of whole blood. For the CDR3, the sequence is CATRVGDSSEAFF. The DNA sequence reads TGTGCCACTCGGGTGGGGGATTCTTCTGAAGCTTTCTTT.